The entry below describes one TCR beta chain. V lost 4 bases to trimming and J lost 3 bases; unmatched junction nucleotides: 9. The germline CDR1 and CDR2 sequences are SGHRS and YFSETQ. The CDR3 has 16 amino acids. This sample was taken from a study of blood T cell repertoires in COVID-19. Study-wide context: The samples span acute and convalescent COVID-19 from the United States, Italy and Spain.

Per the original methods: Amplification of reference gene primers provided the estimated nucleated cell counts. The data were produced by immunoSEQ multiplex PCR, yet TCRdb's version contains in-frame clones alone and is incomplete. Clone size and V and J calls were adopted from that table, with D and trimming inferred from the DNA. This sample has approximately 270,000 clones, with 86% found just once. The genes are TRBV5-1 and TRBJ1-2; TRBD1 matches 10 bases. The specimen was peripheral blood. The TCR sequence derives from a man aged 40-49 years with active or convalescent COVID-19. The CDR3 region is CASSAGTGDVYYGYTF. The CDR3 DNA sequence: TGCGCCAGCAGCGCCGGGACAGGGGATGTTTACTATGGCTACACCTTC.